The 15 T cell receptor beta chains reported below all come from one sample, sequenced in a study of blood T cell repertoires in COVID-19. Measured with immunoSEQ multiplex PCR; TCRdb has only the in-frame clones, and not every one. The sample has about 140,000 clones, 80% to 90% seen once. Source material: peripheral blood. These receptors all come from a woman aged 60 to 75 with active COVID-19.

The V gene is TRBV19, the J gene TRBJ1-6; 7 nucleotides line up with TRBD1. The CDR3 sequence is 14 residues long. In germline, CDR1 is LNHDA, CDR2 SQIVND (reference sequence). The J segment lost 5 bases and the V segment lost 4 bases, leaving 2 bases of the junction unmatched. The CDR3 coding sequence is TGTGCCAGTAGTACTCAGGGGGATAATTCACCCCTCCACTTT. Translated, it gives CASSTQGDNSPLHF.

The chain employs TRBV19 and TRBJ2-1; 7 bases agree with TRBD1. This CDR3 spans 15 amino acids. Per the germline V gene, CDR1 is LNHDA and CDR2 is SQIVND (reference sequence). V lost 5 bases, J lost 1 base, and 5 bases stayed unmatched. Written as DNA, the CDR3 is TGTGCCAGTAGTGTGACAGGGAAATCCTACAATGAGCAGTTCTTC. Its translation is CASSVTGKSYNEQFF.

This clone was detected only a few times. The chain combines TRBV7-3 with TRBJ1-6, with 8 nucleotides matching TRBD1. V lost 5 bases to trimming and J lost 7 bases; unmatched junction nucleotides: 4. The CDR3 totals 14 residues. The germline gives CDR1 SGHTA, CDR2 FQGTGA. CDR3 in amino acids: CASSLGQVNSPLHF. In nucleotides, the CDR3 is TGTGCCAGCAGCCTGGGACAGGTGAATTCACCCCTCCACTTT.

The chain's CDR3 is CATSRGGGNYGYTF. CDR3 sequence (DNA): TGTGCCACCAGCAGGGGCGGGGGTAACTATGGCTACACCTTC. The chain links TRBV15 to TRBJ1-2; D perhaps matches TRBD1 (5 bases). This CDR3 has 14 residues. Looked up from germline, CDR1 is LNHNV and CDR2 is YYDKDF (reference sequence). Trimming left V 3 bases short and J 1 base short, with 9 bases between.

This rearrangement joins TRBV6-6 to TRBJ1-1; TRBD1 is a possible D gene (6 bases). The germline V gene has CDR1 MNHNY and CDR2 SVGAGI (reference sequence). The length of the CDR3 is 15 residues. Trimming removed 0 bases at V and 10 bases at J, with 18 bases between. This CDR3 reads CASSYSPSQGLGAFF. The CDR3 nucleotides read TGTGCCAGCAGTTACTCCCCCTCACAGGGTTTAGGAGCTTTCTTT.

The chain links TRBV29-1 to TRBJ2-7; 7 nucleotides agree with TRBD1. Germline V gene sequence: CDR1 SQVTM, CDR2 ANQGSEA. This CDR3 region has 15 residues. V lost 4 bases, J lost 3 bases, and 12 bases stayed unmatched. CDR3: CSVAGKKGQLYEQYF. The CDR3 bases are TGCAGCGTTGCCGGTAAAAAGGGACAGCTCTACGAGCAGTACTTC.

This clone was picked up one time. The chain joins TRBV6-2 or TRBV6-3 to TRBJ1-2; possible D gene TRBD1, 6 bases. The CDR3 length is 16 residues. V lost 2 bases, J lost 8 bases, and 21 bases lay in between. The germline CDR1 and CDR2 sequences are MNHEY and SVGEGT. The CDR3 bases are TGTGCCAGCAGTTACAGGGACAAGGCTACAATTGGGGGCTACACCTTC. This sequence encodes CASSYRDKATIGGYTF.

This clone has only one observation. The V gene is TRBV28, the J gene TRBJ1-2, with a weak D call TRBD1 (6 bases). V was pared by 5 bases and J by 4 bases, with 17 bases between. Germline CDR1 MDHEN, CDR2 SYDVKM. The CDR3 spans 15 residues. The CDR3 DNA reads as TGTGCCAGCAGTCAGAATCAGGGGAGAAGCTATGGCTACACCTTC. Translation gives CASSQNQGRSYGYTF.

This rearrangement joins TRBV4-2 to TRBJ2-5; 10 nucleotides align to TRBD2. J lost 5 bases, V lost 0 bases, and 9 bases had no gene match. This CDR3 spans 17 amino acids. The V gene's germline CDR1 is LGHNA and CDR2 YNFKEQ. The CDR3 coding sequence is TGTGCCAGCAGCCAAGATCCTAGCGGGAGCTTGTCGGAGACCCAGTACTTC. Translated, it gives CASSQDPSGSLSETQYF.

V is TRBV21-1 and J is TRBJ1-6; TRBD1 is the table's D call, not checked against the DNA. TRBV21-1 counts as a pseudogene. The CDR3 covers 15 residues. The CDR3 region is CASTRTGTENSPLHF. The CDR3 region has the DNA TGTGCCAGTACAAGAACCGGGACAGAAAATTCACCCCTCCACTTT.

The CDR3 is CASSFAGTSGYEQYF. CDR3 bases: TGTGCCAGCAGTTTTGCCGGGACTAGCGGCTACGAGCAGTACTTC. V and J are TRBV6-5 and TRBJ2-7; 11 positions match TRBD2. This CDR3 has 15 residues. Germline V lookup: CDR1 MNHEY, CDR2 SVGAGI. V dropped 4 bases and J dropped 3; count of bases not matched to a gene: 5.

The J gene is TRBJ2-1, the V gene TRBV27; D not resolved. Germline V gene lookup returns CDR1 MNHEY and CDR2 SMNVEV (reference sequence). Trimming took 4 bases from V and 10 from J, leaving 14 bases between them. CDR3 length: 13 amino acids. The CDR3 here is CASSSLRFLEQFF. The CDR3 DNA sequence: TGTGCCAGCAGTTCCCTCAGGTTTCTGGAGCAGTTCTTC.

The chain links TRBV9 to TRBJ1-1, with D perhaps matching TRBD1 (6 bases). Germline CDR1 and CDR2: SGDLS and YYNGEE. V dropped 6 bases and J dropped 5 bases, with 14 bases sitting between them. CDR3 size: 13 residues. The CDR3 loop reads CASTQGLGTEAFF. CDR3 nucleotides: TGTGCCAGCACTCAGGGGTTGGGGACTGAAGCTTTCTTT. Full variable domain (remainder filled in from reference TRBV9 and TRBJ1-1): DSGVTQTPKHLITATGQRVTLRCSPRSGDLSVYWYQQSLDQGLQFLIQYYNGEERAKGNILERFSAQQFPDLHSELNLSSLELGDSALYFCASTQGLGTEAFFGQGTRLTVV.

This chain uses TRBV4-3 with TRBJ1-4; 10 bases map to TRBD1. J was trimmed by 8 bases and V by 1 base; bases with no gene match: 4. CDR1 and CDR2 from the germline V gene are LGHNA and YSLEER. CDR3 size: 15 residues. CDR3 loop: CASSQAGQGGEKLFF. The CDR3, as DNA: TGCGCCAGCAGCCAAGCTGGACAGGGGGGGGAAAAACTGTTTTTT.

CDR3 bases: TGTGCCAGCAGATACGACAGGGGGCTTTGGGACGAGCAGTACTTC. Its protein product is CASRYDRGLWDEQYF. The chain uses TRBV6-6 and TRBJ2-7; 10 nucleotides align to TRBD1. The ends lost 6 bases at V and 5 bases at J; junction bases unmatched: 10. CDR1 and CDR2 from the germline V gene are MNHNY and SVGAGI (reference sequence). There are 15 residues in the CDR3.